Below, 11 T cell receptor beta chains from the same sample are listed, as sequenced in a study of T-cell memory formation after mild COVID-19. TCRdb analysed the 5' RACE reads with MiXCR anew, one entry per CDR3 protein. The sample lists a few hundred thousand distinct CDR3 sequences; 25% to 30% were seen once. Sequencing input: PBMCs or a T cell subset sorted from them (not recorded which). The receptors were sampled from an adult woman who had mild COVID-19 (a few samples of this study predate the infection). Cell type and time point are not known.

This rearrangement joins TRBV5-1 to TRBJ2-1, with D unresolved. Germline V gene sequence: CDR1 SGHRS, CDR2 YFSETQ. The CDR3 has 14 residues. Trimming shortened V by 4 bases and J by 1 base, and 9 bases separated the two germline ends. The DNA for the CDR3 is TGCGCCAGCAGCCCAGACCCTTCCTACAATGAGCAGTTCTTC. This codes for CASSPDPSYNEQFF.

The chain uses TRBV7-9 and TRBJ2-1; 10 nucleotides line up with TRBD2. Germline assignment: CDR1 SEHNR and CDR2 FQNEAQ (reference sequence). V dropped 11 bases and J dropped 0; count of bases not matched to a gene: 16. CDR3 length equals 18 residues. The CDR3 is CAAKGLAGVPSSYNEQFF. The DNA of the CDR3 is TGTGCCGCGAAGGGGCTAGCGGGGGTCCCTAGCTCCTACAATGAGCAGTTCTTC.

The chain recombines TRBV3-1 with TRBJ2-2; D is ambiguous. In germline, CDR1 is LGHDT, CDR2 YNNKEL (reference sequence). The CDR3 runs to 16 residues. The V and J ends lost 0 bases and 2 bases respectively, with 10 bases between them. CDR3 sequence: CASSQDLVLNTGELFF. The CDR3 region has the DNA TGTGCCAGCAGCCAAGATCTGGTACTCAACACCGGGGAGCTGTTTTTT.

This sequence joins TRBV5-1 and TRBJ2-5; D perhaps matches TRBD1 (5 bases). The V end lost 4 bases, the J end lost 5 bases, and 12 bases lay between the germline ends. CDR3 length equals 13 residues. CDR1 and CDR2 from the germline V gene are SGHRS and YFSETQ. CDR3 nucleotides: TGCGCCAGCAGCCCTTTAGGGGTCGAGACCCAGTACTTC. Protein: CASSPLGVETQYF. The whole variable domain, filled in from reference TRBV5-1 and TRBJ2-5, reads KAGVTQTPRYLIKTRGQQVTLSCSPISGHRSVSWYQQTPGQGLQFLFEYFSETQRNKGNFPGRFSGRQFSNSRSEMNVSTLELGDSALYLCASSPLGVETQYFGPGTRLLVL.

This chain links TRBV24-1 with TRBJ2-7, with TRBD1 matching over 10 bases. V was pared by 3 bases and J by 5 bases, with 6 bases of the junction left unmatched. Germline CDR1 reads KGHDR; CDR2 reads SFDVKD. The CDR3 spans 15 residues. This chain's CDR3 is CATSDTSGTGDEQYF. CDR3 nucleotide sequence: TGTGCCACCAGTGATACCTCCGGGACAGGGGACGAGCAGTACTTC.

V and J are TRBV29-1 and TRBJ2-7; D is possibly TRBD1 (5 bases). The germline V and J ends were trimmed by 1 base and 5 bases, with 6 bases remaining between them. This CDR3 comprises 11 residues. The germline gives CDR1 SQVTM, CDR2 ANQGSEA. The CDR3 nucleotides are TGCAGCGTTGAAGGGGGCCACGAGCAGTACTTC. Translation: CSVEGGHEQYF.

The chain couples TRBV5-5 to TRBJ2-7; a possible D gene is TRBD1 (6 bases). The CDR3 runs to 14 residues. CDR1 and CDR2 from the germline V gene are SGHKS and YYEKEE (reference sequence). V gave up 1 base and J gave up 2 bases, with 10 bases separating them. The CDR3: CASSLWDTAYEQYF. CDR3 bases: TGTGCCAGCAGCTTGTGGGACACTGCCTACGAGCAGTACTTC.

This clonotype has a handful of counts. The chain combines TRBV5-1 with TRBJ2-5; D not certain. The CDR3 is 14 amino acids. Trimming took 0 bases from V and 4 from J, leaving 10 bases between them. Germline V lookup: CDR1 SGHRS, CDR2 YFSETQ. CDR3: CASSLADVGETQYF. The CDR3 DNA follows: TGCGCCAGCAGCTTGGCCGACGTTGGAGAGACCCAGTACTTC.

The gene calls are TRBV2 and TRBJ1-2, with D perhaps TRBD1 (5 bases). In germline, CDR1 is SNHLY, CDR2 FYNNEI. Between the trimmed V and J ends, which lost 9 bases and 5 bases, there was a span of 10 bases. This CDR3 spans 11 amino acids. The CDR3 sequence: CARGTFYGYTF. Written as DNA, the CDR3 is TGTGCCAGGGGGACTTTTTATGGCTACACCTTC. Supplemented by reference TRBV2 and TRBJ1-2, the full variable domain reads EPEVTQTPSHQVTQMGQEVILRCVPISNHLYFYWYRQILGQKVEFLVSFYNNEISEKSEIFDDQFSVERPDGSNFTLKIRSTKLEDSAMYFCARGTFYGYTFGSGTRLTVV.

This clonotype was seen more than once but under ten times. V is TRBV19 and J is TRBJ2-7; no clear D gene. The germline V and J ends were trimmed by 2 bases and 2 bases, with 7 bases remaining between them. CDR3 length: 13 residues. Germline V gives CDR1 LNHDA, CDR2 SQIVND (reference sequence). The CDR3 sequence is CASSISAAYEQYF. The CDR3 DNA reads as TGTGCCAGTAGTATAAGTGCAGCCTACGAGCAGTACTTC.

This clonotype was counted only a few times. CDR3 amino acids: CASSALRTGELFF. For the CDR3, the DNA is TGTGCCAGCAGCGCCTTACGAACCGGGGAGCTGTTTTTT. The chain has TRBV9 and TRBJ2-2; D is unclear. This CDR3 region has 13 residues. V was pared by 3 bases and J by 5 bases, with 8 bases between. CDR1 and CDR2 (germline): SGDLS, YYNGEE.